This is a list of T cell receptor beta chains from one sample in a study of shared clonotypes between healthy human individuals. Only in-frame clones appear in the TCRdb table, and some are missing; sequencing was by immunoSEQ multiplex PCR. The table records about 2.3 million clones, approximately 93% of them present only once. Material for sequencing was naive CD4+ T cells from PBMCs. The receptors here all came from a man younger than 30 in good health. Some clones in this sample may be carry-over from other donors' samples. The CDR3 runs from the conserved cysteine through the conserved F or W. The D gene is left open where the match is weak. Size tells how often a clone was seen (once, few, many) or the class of an expanded clone, and some rows leave it out.

d_gene | j_gene | len | v_gene | abundance | CDR3aa | CDR3nt
- | TRBJ1-1 | 11 | TRBV6-6 | - | CASREGGATFF | TGTGCCAGCAGGGAAGGGGGAGCAACTTTCTTT
- | TRBJ1-3 | 14 | TRBV28 | - | CASSFAAPGNTIYF | TGTGCCAGCAGTTTCGCGGCCCCTGGAAACACCATATATTTT
- | TRBJ2-7 | 18 | TRBV5-5 | - | CASSLLGLGLAKSYEQYF | TGTGCCAGCAGCTTGTTGGGATTGGGACTGGCGAAATCCTACGAGCAGTACTTC
TRBD1 | TRBJ2-7 | 13 | TRBV7-2 | - | CASSYRQGGEQYF | TGTGCCAGCAGCTATCGACAGGGGGGCGAGCAGTACTTC
TRBD1 | TRBJ1-4 | 16 | TRBV7-8 | once | CASSPRGFTTNEKLFF | TGTGCCAGCAGCCCCAGGGGGTTTACAACTAATGAAAAACTGTTTTTT
- | TRBJ1-2 | 13 | TRBV30 | - | CAWSVGLGGGYTF | TGTGCCTGGAGTGTAGGCCTTGGGGGTGGCTACACCTTC
- | TRBJ2-7 | 13 | TRBV5-1 | - | CASSLTRTYEQYF | TGCGCCAGCAGCTTAACTAGGACCTACGAGCAGTACTTC
TRBD2 | TRBJ2-3 | 16 | TRBV9 | - | CASSVAPAGVGNTQYF | TGTGCCAGCAGCGTAGCTCCAGCGGGGGTGGGGAATACGCAGTATTTT
TRBD2 | TRBJ2-1 | 14 | TRBV27 | - | CASRLAGGHNEQFF | TGTGCCAGCCGCTTAGCGGGAGGCCACAATGAGCAGTTCTTC
- | TRBJ1-4 | 16 | TRBV30 | - | CAWSVLVGFTNEKLFF | TGTGCCTGGAGTGTACTCGTAGGATTTACTAATGAAAAACTGTTTTTT
TRBD2 | TRBJ2-3 | 13 | TRBV27 | - | CASRSTSGNTQYF | TGTGCCAGCAGGTCGACTAGCGGAAATACGCAGTATTTT
- | TRBJ2-3 | 14 | TRBV6-1 | - | CASSEFASTDTQYF | TGTGCCAGCAGTGAATTCGCTAGCACAGATACGCAGTATTTT
- | TRBJ2-3 | 15 | TRBV4-1 | - | CASSPLEWGTDTQYF | TGCGCCAGCAGCCCCCTTGAGTGGGGCACAGATACGCAGTATTTT
- | TRBJ2-1 | 13 | TRBV7-2 | once | CASSLEPTIRQFF | TGTGCCAGCAGTCTAGAACCGACTATACGGCAGTTCTTC
TRBD1 | TRBJ2-5 | 15 | TRBV28 | - | CASSTDRGPQETQYF | TGTGCCAGCAGTACGGACAGGGGGCCCCAAGAGACCCAGTACTTC
TRBD1 | TRBJ1-2 | 14 | TRBV28 | - | CASSPSTGFHGYTF | TGTGCCAGCAGTCCGTCGACAGGGTTCCATGGCTACACCTTC
- | TRBJ1-1 | 13 | TRBV11-2 | - | CASGPQAVTEAFF | TGTGCCAGTGGGCCACAGGCGGTCACTGAAGCTTTCTTT
- | TRBJ1-4 | 14 | TRBV4-2 | few | CASSREGGVEKLFF | TGTGCCAGCAGCCGGGAGGGGGGCGTAGAAAAACTGTTTTTT
TRBD2 | TRBJ2-7 | 14 | TRBV23-1 | - | CASSQSGSSYEQYF | TGCGCCAGCAGTCAGAGCGGGAGCTCCTACGAGCAGTACTTC
- | TRBJ2-3 | 14 | TRBV6-1 | - | CASNFERAWDTQYF | TGTGCCAGCAACTTTGAGCGGGCATGGGATACGCAGTATTTT
- | TRBJ1-2 | 13 | TRBV7-3 | - | CASSPGPGNGYTF | TGTGCCAGCAGTCCCGGTCCAGGGAATGGCTACACCTTC
- | TRBJ1-1 | 15 | TRBV28 | - | CASSLVLTGNTEAFF | TGTGCCAGCAGTTTGGTCTTGACAGGGAACACTGAAGCTTTCTTT
- | TRBJ1-4 | 12 | TRBV18 | - | CASSASNEKLFF | TGTGCCAGCTCTGCTTCTAATGAAAAACTGTTTTTT
- | TRBJ2-7 | 14 | TRBV4-1 | - | CASSRRDGSYEQYF | TGCGCCAGCAGCCGTAGGGACGGCTCCTACGAGCAGTACTTC
- | TRBJ2-2 | 16 | TRBV27 | once | CASTPWAGDITGELFF | TGTGCCAGCACCCCTTGGGCAGGGGATATTACCGGGGAGCTGTTTTTT
- | TRBJ1-3 | 12 | TRBV7-9 | - | CASNVRSDTIYF | TGTGCCAGCAATGTCCGTTCTGACACCATATATTTT
- | TRBJ1-1 | 15 | TRBV11-2 | - | CASSLINGLNTEAFF | TGTGCCAGCAGCTTGATAAATGGCCTAAACACTGAAGCTTTCTTT
- | TRBJ2-5 | 15 | TRBV18 | - | CASSQGGQSQETQYF | TGTGCCAGCTCCCAGGGGGGGCAGTCCCAAGAGACCCAGTACTTC
- | TRBJ1-1 | 14 | TRBV30 | - | CAWSRGDVNTEAFF | TGTGCCTGGTCCAGAGGGGATGTGAACACTGAAGCTTTCTTT
TRBD1 | TRBJ2-3 | 17 | TRBV5-1 | - | CASSKIPGQSGTDTQYF | TGCGCCAGCAGCAAGATACCGGGACAGTCAGGCACAGATACGCAGTATTTT
- | TRBJ1-4 | 19 | TRBV27 | - | CASSGYGGDSYALNEKLFF | TGTGCCAGCAGTGGCTACGGGGGGGATTCTTACGCGTTAAATGAAAAACTGTTTTTT
- | TRBJ1-1 | 15 | TRBV28 | - | CASSLSGRVNTEAFF | TGTGCCAGCAGTTTATCGGGAAGAGTGAACACTGAAGCTTTCTTT
- | TRBJ2-7 | 15 | TRBV6-4 | - | CASSETGLGSYEQYF | TGTGCCAGCAGTGAAACGGGGCTTGGCTCCTACGAGCAGTACTTC
TRBD2 | TRBJ2-7 | 18 | TRBV19 | - | CASSIGTSGRGRSGEQYF | TGTGCCAGTAGTATAGGGACTAGCGGGAGAGGTCGGTCGGGCGAGCAGTACTTC
- | TRBJ1-2 | 15 | TRBV28 | - | CASTLGNSAHYGYTF | TGTGCCAGCACCTTAGGAAATTCGGCGCACTATGGCTACACCTTC
- | TRBJ2-2 | 14 | TRBV19 | - | CASSNLRGGGELFF | TGTGCCAGTAGTAACCTAAGGGGTGGCGGGGAGCTGTTTTTT
- | TRBJ1-1 | 14 | TRBV10-3 | - | CAISESREYTEAFF | TGTGCCATCAGTGAGTCGAGGGAGTACACTGAAGCTTTCTTT
TRBD2 | TRBJ2-7 | 14 | TRBV10-3 | - | CAISALASTYEQYF | TGTGCCATCTCCGCACTAGCGTCAACCTACGAGCAGTACTTC
- | TRBJ1-4 | 14 | TRBV5-5 | - | CASSFSATNEKLFF | TGTGCCAGCAGCTTCTCAGCAACTAATGAAAAACTGTTTTTT
TRBD2 | TRBJ2-2 | 15 | TRBV18 | once | CASSSRLAGTGELFF | TGTGCCAGCTCATCTAGACTAGCGGGAACCGGGGAGCTGTTTTTT
TRBD1 | TRBJ1-4 | 14 | TRBV6-5 | - | CASSQGTGSEKLFF | TGTGCCAGCAGCCAGGGGACAGGGAGTGAAAAACTGTTTTTT
TRBD1 | TRBJ1-5 | 14 | TRBV19 | - | CASSTHRGNQPQHF | TGTGCCAGTAGTACCCACAGGGGAAATCAGCCCCAGCATTTT
TRBD2 | TRBJ2-5 | 16 | TRBV7-9 | - | CASSPGTSGSWETQYF | TGTGCCAGCAGCCCGGGGACTAGCGGCTCCTGGGAGACCCAGTACTTC
- | TRBJ2-2 | 15 | TRBV7-2 | - | CASSPGRADTGELFF | TGTGCCAGCAGCCCCGGTCGCGCGGACACCGGGGAGCTGTTTTTT
- | TRBJ1-1 | 12 | TRBV29-1 | - | CSVGRDPSEAFF | TGCAGCGTTGGCCGGGACCCTTCTGAAGCTTTCTTT
- | TRBJ1-4 | 15 | TRBV5-4 | - | CASSQRRGPNEKLFF | TGTGCCAGCAGCCAGCGCCGGGGGCCTAATGAAAAACTGTTTTTT
- | TRBJ1-5 | 14 | TRBV28 | - | CASSLSGASQPQHF | TGTGCCAGCAGTTTATCTGGGGCAAGTCAGCCCCAGCATTTT
- | TRBJ2-1 | 13 | TRBV25-1 | - | CASMDSNGPEQFF | TGTGCCAGCATGGATAGCAATGGGCCTGAGCAGTTCTTC
- | TRBJ2-7 | 13 | TRBV7-8 | - | CASSPLWSYEQYF | TGTGCCAGCAGCCCGCTCTGGTCCTACGAGCAGTACTTC
- | TRBJ2-6 | 16 | TRBV6-5 | - | CASSYDSLSGANVLTF | TGTGCCAGCAGTTACGACAGCCTCTCTGGGGCCAACGTCCTGACTTTC
- | TRBJ1-2 | 15 | TRBV5-4 | - | CASSDMGEKDYGYTF | TGTGCCAGCAGCGACATGGGTGAAAAGGACTATGGCTACACCTTC
- | TRBJ1-5 | 13 | TRBV5-5 | - | CASSLWQNQPQHF | TGTGCCAGCAGCTTGTGGCAGAATCAGCCCCAGCATTTT
TRBD2 | TRBJ2-3 | 15 | TRBV5-6 | - | CASSLTSGRFDTQYF | TGTGCCAGCAGCTTAACTAGCGGGAGGTTCGATACGCAGTATTTT
TRBD1 | TRBJ1-1 | 16 | TRBV14 | - | CASSLRQGILNTEAFF | TGTGCCAGCAGCCTTCGACAGGGTATTCTGAACACTGAAGCTTTCTTT
- | TRBJ1-1 | 13 | TRBV5-5 | once | CASSLVADVEAFF | TGTGCCAGCAGCTTGGTGGCCGATGTCGAAGCTTTCTTT
TRBD1 | TRBJ1-1 | 12 | TRBV5-1 | - | CASSSGQGRAFF | TGCGCCAGCAGCTCTGGACAGGGAAGAGCTTTCTTT